Following are 16 T cell receptor beta chains from one sample sequenced in a study of blood T cell repertoires in COVID-19. Produced via immunoSEQ multiplex PCR; TCRdb's table is partial and in-frame only. Of some 260,000 clones listed, around 90% are singletons. Sequencing was carried out using PBMCs or T cells enriched from blood (not recorded which). Every receptor here comes from a woman aged 18-29 years who had recovered from COVID-19.

The V gene is TRBV4-1, the J gene TRBJ1-2; D perhaps matches TRBD1 (5 bases). The germline CDR1 and CDR2 sequences are MGHRA and YSYEKL. Between the trimmed V and J ends, which lost 0 bases and 8 bases, there was a span of 13 bases. This CDR3 region has 14 residues. The CDR3 loop is CASSQEGPMRGYTF. As DNA, the CDR3 is TGCGCCAGCAGCCAAGAGGGGCCAATGAGGGGCTACACCTTC.

The chain combines TRBV5-5 with TRBJ1-1, with D unclear. Trimming left V 2 bases short and J 1 base short, with 9 bases between. This CDR3 contains 14 residues. From germline, CDR1 is SGHKS and CDR2 YYEKEE (reference sequence). This CDR3 reads CASSFQAANTEAFF. The CDR3 nucleotides read TGTGCCAGCAGCTTCCAGGCAGCGAACACTGAAGCTTTCTTT.

The chain carries TRBV27 and TRBJ2-1; maybe TRBD2 (6 bases). Germline CDR1 MNHEY, CDR2 SMNVEV (reference sequence). CDR3 length: 14 amino acids. V lost 6 bases, J lost 1 base, and 10 bases lay in between. The CDR3 spells CASSRLESYNEQFF. DNA of the CDR3: TGTGCCAGCAGCCGACTAGAGTCCTACAATGAGCAGTTCTTC.

The rearrangement links TRBV24-1 to TRBJ2-1; D call uncertain. Trimming cost V 3 bases and J 0 bases, with 8 bases left between them. There are 15 residues in the CDR3. Germline-derived CDR1 and CDR2 are KGHDR and SFDVKD. CDR3 nucleotides: TGTGCCACCAGTGATCGCCTAGACTCCTACAATGAGCAGTTCTTC. Its protein product is CATSDRLDSYNEQFF.

The chain recombines TRBV2 with TRBJ2-4, with D unclear. This CDR3 region has 14 residues. The V end lost 2 bases, the J end lost 4 bases, and 9 bases lay between the germline ends. Germline V gives CDR1 SNHLY, CDR2 FYNNEI. CDR3 bases: TGTGCCAGCAGTGAACAGCCCGGGAAAAACATTCAGTACTTC. It translates to CASSEQPGKNIQYF. Full variable domain (missing parts from reference TRBV2 and TRBJ2-4): EPEVTQTPSHQVTQMGQEVILRCVPISNHLYFYWYRQILGQKVEFLVSFYNNEISEKSEIFDDQFSVERPDGSNFTLKIRSTKLEDSAMYFCASSEQPGKNIQYFGAGTRLSVL.

The gene calls are TRBV18 and TRBJ1-3; no clear D gene. Deletions cut 5 bases from V and 0 bases from J, with 8 bases between. This CDR3 has 14 residues. Germline V gene lookup returns CDR1 KGHSH and CDR2 LQKENI. The CDR3 sequence: CASSDTSSGNTIYF. In DNA form, the CDR3 reads TGTGCCAGCTCAGACACCTCCTCTGGAAACACCATATATTTT.

This clone has just one count. The J gene is TRBJ2-2, the V gene TRBV19, with D perhaps matching TRBD2 (5 bases). Trimming removed 0 bases from V and 0 bases from J, with 14 bases in between. The CDR3 has 18 residues. Germline V CDR1 and CDR2: LNHDA, SQIVND (reference sequence). CDR3 bases: TGTGCCAGTAGTATAGATGAGGGTACAATATCGAACACCGGGGAGCTGTTTTTT. This codes for CASSIDEGTISNTGELFF.

This chain links TRBV10-3 with TRBJ2-1, with 12 bases aligning to TRBD2. V was pared by 7 bases and J by 3 bases, with 10 bases of the junction left unmatched. Germline values: CDR1 ENHRY, CDR2 SYGVKD. This CDR3 is 17 amino acids long. The CDR3 sequence: CAITEERLAGDYNEQFF. The CDR3 DNA follows: TGTGCCATCACCGAGGAAAGACTAGCGGGGGACTACAATGAGCAGTTCTTC.

The rearrangement uses TRBV4-1 and TRBJ2-7; 7 positions match TRBD2. The CDR3 has 16 residues. Germline trimming cut 0 bases from V and 3 bases from J; bases unmatched to any gene: 8. Germline V gene lookup returns CDR1 MGHRA and CDR2 YSYEKL. The CDR3 bases are TGCGCCAGCAGCCAAGATAACGCCGGGAGGAACTACGAGCAGTACTTC. This codes for CASSQDNAGRNYEQYF.

The rearrangement links TRBV27 to TRBJ2-2, with TRBD1 as a possible D gene (5 bases). Between the trimmed V and J ends, which lost 3 bases and 4 bases, there was a span of 9 bases. Germline V gene data show CDR1 as MNHEY and CDR2 as SMNVEV (reference sequence). The CDR3 length is 14 residues. CDR3 bases: TGTGCCAGCAGTTTCCTCGACAGCACCGGGGAGCTGTTTTTT. Protein product: CASSFLDSTGELFF.

The rearrangement links TRBV10-3 to TRBJ2-2; perhaps TRBD1 as D (5 bases). V lost 7 bases to trimming and J lost 0 bases, with 9 bases between them. Germline-derived CDR1 and CDR2 are ENHRY and SYGVKD. The CDR3 extends over 14 amino acids. CDR3 DNA: TGTGCCATCATGGACATCCCGAACACCGGGGAGCTGTTTTTT. Its translation is CAIMDIPNTGELFF.

The V call is TRBV5-1, the J call TRBJ1-2; D might be TRBD1 (6 bases). The CDR3 is 14 residues long. Trimming left V 0 bases short and J 2 bases short, with 8 bases between. Germline assignment: CDR1 SGHRS and CDR2 YFSETQ. CDR3 sequence (DNA): TGCGCCAGCAGCTTGGACAGGGTGAACTATGGCTACACCTTC. The encoded protein is CASSLDRVNYGYTF.

The rearrangement uses TRBV7-9 and TRBJ2-1, with 9 bases fitting TRBD2. J lost 7 bases, V lost 2 bases, and 6 bases had no gene match. The CDR3 length is 15 residues. Germline lookup yields CDR1 SEHNR and CDR2 FQNEAQ (reference sequence). This CDR3 reads CASSLYVAGANEQFF. The CDR3 bases are TGTGCCAGCAGCTTATATGTAGCGGGGGCGAATGAGCAGTTCTTC.

This sequence joins TRBV5-3 and TRBJ1-1; tentatively, D is TRBD1 (6 bases). TRBV5-3 qualifies as an ORF whose function is uncertain. The ends were cut back, 2 bases at V and 6 bases at J, with 17 bases in the middle. CDR3 size: 15 residues. As DNA, the CDR3 is TGTGCCAGAAGCTTTCGGACAGATCCCCGTTCTGAAGCTTTCTTT. Its protein product is CARSFRTDPRSEAFF.

This chain links TRBV20-1 with TRBJ2-1; TRBD2 might be the D (5 bases). This CDR3 comprises 15 residues. CDR1 is DFQATT and CDR2 is SNEGSKA in the germline V gene (reference sequence). V was trimmed by 3 bases and J by 3 bases, leaving 15 bases between them. The CDR3 spells CSASRPGRNYNEQFF. The CDR3 region has the DNA TGCAGTGCTAGTCGTCCGGGGAGAAACTACAATGAGCAGTTCTTC.

This chain connects TRBV28 to TRBJ1-1, with 7 positions matching TRBD1. The CDR3 totals 14 residues. CDR1 and CDR2 (germline): MDHEN, SYDVKM. After removal of 4 bases from V and 4 bases from J, the junction contained 6 bases not matched to a gene. The CDR3 here is CASSYPNRGTEAFF. As DNA, the CDR3 is TGTGCCAGCAGTTACCCCAACAGGGGCACTGAAGCTTTCTTT.